The T cell receptor beta chain described here comes from a study of blood T cell repertoires in COVID-19. Study summary: Samples taken during acute and convalescent COVID-19 were collected in the United States, Italy and Spain.

Method: immunoSEQ multiplex PCR; TCRdb's copy keeps in-frame clones and lacks some. Here the sample spans some 150,000 clones, 84% being singletons. Contact with a PCR-confirmed or clinician-diagnosed COVID-19 case occurred within 2 weeks of entry. The CDR3 has 16 amino acids. Looked up from germline, CDR1 is SGDLS and CDR2 is YYNGEE. The V segment lost 2 bases and the J segment 5 bases; nucleotides outside the gene matches: 10. The receptor comes from a woman aged 50 to 60 who had been exposed to COVID-19. The V call is TRBV9, the J call TRBJ2-1; 7 nucleotides line up with TRBD1. The sample consisted of PBMCs or T cells enriched from blood (not recorded which). CDR3 protein: CASSVTGTESHNEQFF. The CDR3 DNA sequence: TGTGCCAGCAGCGTGACCGGGACAGAGAGCCACAATGAGCAGTTCTTC.